This T cell receptor (beta chain) derives from a study of cytomegalovirus exposure and HLA in healthy donors (dated by TCRdb to 2015 to 2018). For the study in its entirety: An earlier analysis of around 600 of the donors reported about 290 Gb of sequence data and some 100 million unique TCR beta sequences from about 180 million T cells. An early release that covered about 640 HLA-typed donors contained around 330 gigabases of sequencing data and around 85 million unique TCR sequences. Among the approximately 400 genotyped donors, around 79% belonged to the genetic ancestry cluster associated with self-reported Caucasian donors. The aim of the study was to test whether cataloging public T cell receptors could identify signatures of past pathogen exposure. The study used immunosequencing to profile the T cell repertoires of several hundred subjects and linked those repertoires to cytomegalovirus serostatus. In addition to the first cohort of 500 to 850 subjects, a separate validation cohort of under 150 different subjects was used. The study combined high-throughput TCR immunosequencing, statistical association of individual TCRs with disease status, and machine learning to predict cytomegalovirus infection status. To study patterns of TCR occurrence, a later analysis re-analyzed previously published TCR beta repertoires from 500 to 850 donors and added high-resolution HLA genotyping. Rather than using new phenotypic data, the later analysis identified candidate immune exposures from TCR beta sequences and from how often those sequences occurred across donors. An earlier analysis of several hundred of the donors applied high-throughput TCR beta sequencing to assess whether each TCR beta V gene segment acted as functional or pseudogenic. Donor age, sex, ethnicity and CMV serostatus were collected together with the repertoire data. In a later genetic analysis, genome-wide SNP genotypes for about 60% of the 666 donors were used, and that subset was treated as a discovery cohort. All discovery cohort repertoires had been generated using a single sequencing platform. Class I and class II HLA loci were covered by the typing at four-digit resolution. Typing coverage differed by locus: A, B, C, DRB1 and DQB1 were typed in about 620-630 donors, DQA1 in 522, DPA1 in approximately 610, and DPB1 in just under 480. A handful of DR-DQ haplotypes were handled as single units for association and clustering because linkage in the cohort was strong. Across approximately 400 genotyped donors of the cohort, an average of roughly 230,000 unique TCR beta nucleotide sequences per donor were sequenced, and approximately 17% of those sequences were non-productive. Study-level results and caveats: Assigning TCR associations to individual alleles was difficult when HLA alleles, especially DR and DQ, strongly co-occurred. Several of the top co-occurrence clusters appeared to be linked to parvovirus B19, influenza, CMV and Epstein-Barr virus, according to a later analysis. The study listed approximately 160 TCR beta chains as associated with cytomegalovirus. It was suggested by the authors that the approach could potentially be generalized to other disease states and immunological phenotypes. In an earlier analysis of around 600 of the donors, most TCR beta V segments appeared in productive rearrangements about 87% or about 30% of the time, broadly matching IMGT annotations. The classifier was reported to diagnose cytomegalovirus status with high specificity and sensitivity in both the original cohort and the validation cohort. Because some donors lacked HLA typing at each locus, the association tests relied only on the typed subset. Because counts were too low, 15 to 20 rarely observed V segments, including chromosome 9 orphons, were left out of the earlier analysis of some 600 of the donors. The only immune exposure information available for the cohort was CMV serostatus. Three of the identified cytomegalovirus-associated TCR beta chains were confirmed in vitro to be specific for cytomegalovirus antigens. Most TCR sequences were seen in very few donors, while some public TCRs were found in many individuals. A cluster of highly shared sequence variants was judged likely to represent a technical artifact of the sequencing pipeline. The cohort was sequenced for TCR beta chains only, and without alpha or paired-chain data the features that could be detected were limited. At a false discovery rate of 0.05, a later analysis linked roughly 17,000 TCR beta sequences to specific HLA alleles. In a later analysis, the rate of TCR association differed among HLA loci, with DRB1 alleles having the most associated TCRs and HLA-C alleles having the fewest. In a later analysis, HLA-associated TCR beta chains were found to be more clonally expanded and to have lower generation probabilities than equally common non-associated chains. Roughly uniform sequencing depth across donors was assumed in presence/absence analyses, although this assumption may not hold. In a later genetic analysis, fewer N-insertions in productive TCRs were reported among donors in an Asian-associated ancestry cluster than the roughly 640-donor mean. A further reported finding was that TCR beta sequences accurately predicted the HLA-A and HLA-B alleles for most subjects in the first cohort. A later genetic analysis associated a missense DCLRE1C variant with V-gene and J-gene trimming of TCR beta chains, and an independent cohort replicated the association. A later analysis found that most CMV-associated TCR beta chains appeared HLA-restricted, with HLA associations seemingly driven largely by CMV exposure. Some IMGT-functional V segments, including TRBV6-2 and TRBV6-3, could not be told apart with the 87-base-pair reads, so those segments were excluded. Correlated functional status among segregating V segments might reflect linkage disequilibrium, but an unknown experimental factor could not be ruled out.

On this clone itself: Its antigen is still unknown. No much larger clonotype is one base removed from it; base qualities were not supplied.

The cohort was made up of 666 healthy bone marrow donors. At the time of sampling, every cohort member was nominally healthy, though immune exposures that went unrecorded were likely present. The donor was CMV seropositive and belonged to the group of 250 to 350 seropositive cohort members. A peripheral blood sample was collected from each donor, and TCR beta sequencing was performed on peripheral blood mononuclear cells. Genomic DNA extraction from the blood cell samples was performed with the Qiagen DNeasy Blood Extraction Kit. Libraries were prepared through the immunoSEQ multiplex PCR assay. For the multiplex PCR, a mixture combining 60 forward primers for TCR Vbeta segments and 13 reverse primers for TCR Jbeta segments was used. The CDR3 region of rearranged TCR beta genes was amplified from genomic DNA by a multiplex PCR assay. The amplified TCR beta libraries were sequenced on the Illumina HiSeq System as 87-base-pair reads. As for the original processing: Across the 600 to 700 repertoires, a later analysis counted 78 million or so unique TCR beta chains, 8.5 million to 12 million of which were shared by at least two donors. To remove PCR and sequencing errors, raw reads were error-corrected and collapsed into unique sequences using a nearest-neighbor algorithm that merged closely related sequences. V, D and J gene segments were assigned by aligning CDR3 sequences to IMGT reference sequences. For a sequence to be retained, a match of at least six nucleotides was required to both a V gene segment and a J gene segment. A rearrangement counted as productive if the CDR3 had no stop codons and remained in frame with V and J, and every other rearrangement counted as non-productive. CDR3 was defined according to IMGT convention as the region running from the second conserved V-encoded cysteine to the conserved J-encoded phenylalanine. In an earlier analysis of roughly 580 of the donors, sequences lacking an unambiguous match to a single V gene segment were excluded. An earlier analysis of several hundred of the donors classified V segments as functional when productive rearrangements were above 56.7% and as segregating when the standard deviation between donors was above 5%. A statistical classification framework was developed to diagnose cytomegalovirus status using the catalog of TCR beta chain sequences. In a later analysis, V and J genes were assigned by comparing TCR nucleotide sequences against IMGT/GENE-DB human TR gene sequences. A later analysis assigned CDR3 sequences and most-parsimonious VDJ recombination scenarios with the TCRdist pipeline. A later analysis defined each TCR beta chain by its CDR3 amino acid sequence plus V-gene family, and excluded reads lacking a unique V-gene family. As a way to deal with suspected cross-contamination and a sequencing artifact, a later analysis dropped 450 to 600 nucleotide sequences that were highly shared and had low generation probability. In a later analysis, a clonal expansion index for each public chain was calculated from normalized within-repertoire ranks of inferred template counts. A later analysis computed generation probabilities with a VDJ recombination model fitted to out-of-frame rearrangements, and checked the results against IGoR. In a later analysis, hypergeometric tests were used to score TCR-TCR, TCR-HLA and TCR-CMV co-occurrence, with a repertoire-size bias correction applied to TCR pairs. A later analysis estimated false discovery rates by permuting HLA or CMV assignments 20 times. In a later analysis, co-occurring TCRs were grouped with DBSCAN, and TCRdist sequence similarity was added when clustering was performed within HLA-allele-positive subsets. For co-occurrence clustering, repertoires with fewer than 30,000 or more than 120,000 public chains were excluded, along with roughly 5 repertoires with anomalous nucleotide sharing. TCRdb obtained this table from immuneACCESS and retained in-frame rearrangements with V and J assigned. These tables miss some clones; where compared with another copy, unresolved V genes account for less than half of the shortfall, and the remainder is unexplained. V, J and clone size were drawn from that table, and D and trimming were deduced from the DNA. Within this sample are some 200,000 clones, with around 70% of them counted one time only. The ten largest clones take up around 3% of the sample.

V is pared back by 6 bases and J by 6 bases, with 15 bases lying between the germline termini. In the germline V gene, CDR1 corresponds to KGHSH and CDR2 to LQKENI. The cysteine opens and the phenylalanine closes a CDR3 of 13 amino acids. CDR3 DNA is the only sequence kept; it has 39 bases, read in frame from the first base. The receptor was derived from a man aged 40-49 years in good health and CMV-seropositive. Sequenced material: PBMCs. The chain uses TRBV18 and TRBJ2-7; the D gene is perhaps TRBD1, from 6 matching bases. The DNA sequence is as follows: TGTGCCAGCTCCCAAGGGGGTACTCGCGAGCAGTACTTC. Its translation reads: CASSQGGTREQYF.